One and the same sample provided the 25 T cell receptor beta chains below, sequenced in a study of blood T cell repertoires in COVID-19. Produced via immunoSEQ multiplex PCR; TCRdb's table is partial and in-frame only. The data show some 220,000 clones, with 85% seen just once and less than 6.5% held by the top ten. Material: peripheral blood. The receptors were gathered from a man in his forties or fifties with COVID-19, enrolled during active disease.

The DNA of the CDR3 is TGCAGCGTTGGAGATCCACAGAAAAACTATGGCTACACCTTC. It yields the protein CSVGDPQKNYGYTF. V is TRBV29-1 and J is TRBJ1-2; D is uncertain. Per the germline V gene, CDR1 is SQVTM and CDR2 is ANQGSEA. The CDR3 runs to 14 residues. The V gene lost 4 bases and the J gene lost 2 bases, with 14 bases spanning the gap.

V is TRBV6-6 and J is TRBJ1-3; D is unresolved. Trimming removed 6 bases at V and 0 bases at J, with 6 bases between. Germline CDR1 MNHNY, CDR2 SVGAGI (reference sequence). The CDR3 contains 13 residues. CDR3 coding DNA: TGTGCCAGCAGCTCGAGCTCTGGAAACACCATATATTTT. Residues: CASSSSSGNTIYF.

This sequence joins TRBV10-3 and TRBJ2-7; D unresolved. The CDR3 consists of 14 residues. Deletions cut 2 bases from V and 1 base from J, with 9 bases between. Germline V gene sequence: CDR1 ENHRY, CDR2 SYGVKD. The CDR3 DNA follows: TGTGCCATCAGTGAGGGTCCAGAATCCTACGAGCAGTACTTC. This codes for CAISEGPESYEQYF.

Here the CDR3 DNA reads TGTGCCAGTAGTTCCCGGACTAGCGGGATACCCTACAATGAGCAGTTCTTC. It is translated as CASSSRTSGIPYNEQFF. The rearrangement links TRBV19 to TRBJ2-1, with TRBD2 identical over 12 bases. The CDR3 consists of 17 residues. V dropped 5 bases and J dropped 2; count of bases not matched to a gene: 7. CDR1 and CDR2 (germline): LNHDA, SQIVND (reference sequence).

This chain joins TRBV6-5 and TRBJ1-2; 8 bases agree with TRBD1. The germline V gene has CDR1 MNHEY and CDR2 SVGAGI. Unmatched junction bases numbered 10, after V lost 2 bases and J lost 8 bases. The CDR3 covers 15 residues. The CDR3 here is CASSYLKGQGVGYTF. CDR3 in DNA: TGTGCCAGCAGTTACCTTAAAGGACAGGGTGTGGGCTACACCTTC.

The rearrangement uses TRBV19 and TRBJ1-6, with 7 bases lining up with TRBD1. V was pared by 9 bases and J by 10 bases, with 9 bases of the junction left unmatched. The CDR3 has 13 residues. Germline CDR1 LNHDA, CDR2 SQIVND (reference sequence). The CDR3 loop reads CASGDRVKSPLHF. In DNA, the CDR3 is TGTGCCAGCGGAGACAGGGTGAAATCACCCCTCCACTTT.

The V and J genes are TRBV9 and TRBJ1-4; the D is unclear. The germline gives CDR1 SGDLS, CDR2 YYNGEE. With 0 bases removed from V and 2 bases from J, the gap between germline ends came to 5 bases. This CDR3 has 14 residues. CDR3 amino acids: CASSVGPTNEKLFF. The CDR3 nucleotides read TGTGCCAGCAGCGTAGGGCCGACTAATGAAAAACTGTTTTTT.

The CDR3: CASSFSGGLNTGELFF. The CDR3, as DNA: TGTGCCAGCAGCTTTAGCGGGGGGCTGAACACCGGGGAGCTGTTTTTT. The chain employs TRBV11-1 and TRBJ2-2, with 10 bases that match TRBD2. The CDR3 totals 16 residues. From germline, CDR1 is SGHAT and CDR2 FQDESV (reference sequence). J lost 1 base, V lost 3 bases, and 2 bases had no gene match.

This clone was seen once. V and J are TRBV11-2 and TRBJ2-5; no reliable D call. The CDR3 sequence is 14 residues long. Germline V gives CDR1 SGHAT, CDR2 FQNNGV. The ends were cut back, 0 bases at V and 4 bases at J, with 9 bases in the middle. The DNA for the CDR3 is TGTGCCAGCAGCTTAGAAGCGAGCTCAGAGACCCAGTACTTC. It translates to CASSLEASSETQYF.

The rearrangement uses TRBV11-3 and TRBJ2-1; 8 positions match TRBD2. Germline V gives CDR1 SGHNT, CDR2 YENEEA. The CDR3 is 16 amino acids. The junction had 5 bases not matched to a gene; V was cut back by 4 bases and J by 0 bases. The CDR3 protein is CASSSGGTASYNEQFF. The CDR3 DNA reads as TGTGCCAGCAGCTCGGGGGGGACGGCCTCCTACAATGAGCAGTTCTTC.

The genes are TRBV7-2 and TRBJ1-5, with 7 positions matching TRBD1. The CDR3 is made up of 18 amino acids. The junction had 15 bases not matched to a gene; V was cut back by 1 base and J by 6 bases. Germline V lookup: CDR1 SGHTA, CDR2 FQGNSA. Here the CDR3 reads CASSLGFRSGRGAQPQHF. CDR3 bases: TGTGCCAGCAGCTTAGGTTTCAGGTCGGGCAGGGGGGCTCAGCCCCAGCATTTT.

V usage is TRBV5-6 and J usage is TRBJ2-7; 7 nucleotides align to TRBD2. The trim removed 4 bases at V and 3 bases at J, leaving 7 bases unmatched. The CDR3 covers 14 residues. Looked up from germline, CDR1 is SGHDT and CDR2 is YYEEEE. CDR3 residues: CASSQGRAIYEQYF. In DNA form, the CDR3 reads TGTGCCAGCAGCCAAGGGAGGGCTATCTACGAGCAGTACTTC.

The chain combines TRBV27 with TRBJ1-6; TRBD1 matches 10 bases. J gave up 7 bases and V 6 bases, and 9 bases lay outside the gene matches. The length of the CDR3 is 16 residues. Per germline, CDR1 MNHEY and CDR2 SMNVEV (reference sequence). CDR3: CASRNPPGQGNSPLHF. As DNA, the CDR3 is TGTGCCAGCAGAAACCCACCGGGACAGGGGAATTCACCCCTCCACTTT.

This chain connects TRBV4-1 to TRBJ2-5; D possibly corresponds to TRBD2 (5 bases). Trimming left V 2 bases short and J 5 bases short, with 9 bases between. CDR3 size: 13 residues. Germline values: CDR1 MGHRA, CDR2 YSYEKL. CDR3 in DNA: TGCGCCAGCAGCCAACTAGCAGCGGAGACCCAGTACTTC. It translates to CASSQLAAETQYF.

The chain couples TRBV24-1 to TRBJ2-1; TRBD2 is a possible D gene (5 bases). The length of the CDR3 is 12 residues. V was pared by 11 bases and J by 8 bases, with 15 bases between. The V gene's germline CDR1 is KGHDR and CDR2 SFDVKD. The CDR3 sequence is CAIEGTSDEQFF. In nucleotides, the CDR3 is TGTGCCATCGAGGGTACAAGCGATGAGCAGTTCTTC.

This clone came up many times. J is TRBJ1-6 and V is TRBV4-2; 8 bases fit TRBD1. Trimming removed 0 bases from V and 6 bases from J; junction bases left unmatched: 4. CDR1 is LGHNA and CDR2 is YNFKEQ in the germline V gene. This CDR3 region has 16 residues. The CDR3: CASSQERGTGNSPLHF. DNA for the CDR3: TGTGCCAGCAGCCAAGAAAGAGGGACAGGTAATTCACCCCTCCACTTT.

This clone showed up just once. The chain employs TRBV20-1 and TRBJ2-5, with a weak D call TRBD2 (5 bases). The length of the CDR3 is 10 residues. Trimming pared 3 bases from V and 13 bases from J, leaving 12 bases between. Germline lookup yields CDR1 DFQATT and CDR2 SNEGSKA (reference sequence). CDR3 amino acids: CSASRTERYF. CDR3 nucleotide sequence: TGCAGTGCTAGTAGGACTGAGCGGTACTTC.

This sequence joins TRBV5-8 and TRBJ2-1; D is perhaps TRBD2 (5 bases). There are 13 residues in the CDR3. In germline, CDR1 is SGHTS, CDR2 YDEGEE. V was trimmed by 3 bases and J by 9 bases, leaving 13 bases between them. CDR3 bases: TGTGCCAGCAGCTACATGAGACGGGGTGAGCAGTTCTTC. Its protein product is CASSYMRRGEQFF.

With regard to this clone: The sample has other DNA sequences that encode this CDR3 too. The rearrangement links TRBV9 to TRBJ2-5; 7 bases match TRBD2. Looked up from germline, CDR1 is SGDLS and CDR2 is YYNGEE. The length of the CDR3 is 13 residues. J lost 5 bases, V lost 0 bases, and 1 base had no gene match. The CDR3 loop is CASSVGSGETQYF. The DNA of the CDR3 is TGTGCCAGCAGCGTAGGTAGCGGGGAGACCCAGTACTTC.

The CDR3 loop reads CAWSVLRGSGNTIYF. Written as DNA, the CDR3 is TGTGCCTGGAGTGTACTCAGGGGTTCTGGAAACACCATATATTTT. The V call is TRBV30, the J call TRBJ1-3; perhaps TRBD1 as D (6 bases). Trimming left V 0 bases short and J 1 base short, with 10 bases between. CDR1 GTSNPN and CDR2 SVGIG come from the germline V gene (reference sequence). The CDR3 contains 15 residues.

The chain employs TRBV6-5 and TRBJ1-3; a weak D match, TRBD1 (5 bases). The V and J ends lost 7 bases and 1 base respectively, with 11 bases between them. The CDR3 covers 14 residues. Germline V CDR1 and CDR2: MNHEY, SVGAGI. The CDR3 bases are TGTGCCAGCATTCCAGACAGATCTGGAAACACCATATATTTT. Amino acid sequence: CASIPDRSGNTIYF.

The CDR3 DNA reads TGTGCCAGCAGCTCCCCCCGAACGGGGGATACGCAGTATTTT. Its protein product is CASSSPRTGDTQYF. V usage is TRBV11-3 and J usage is TRBJ2-3; TRBD2 might be the D (5 bases). The CDR3 length is 14 residues. Germline V gene data show CDR1 as SGHNT and CDR2 as YENEEA. Trimming took 4 bases from V and 6 from J, leaving 14 bases between them.

The CDR3 DNA follows: TGTGCCAGTAGTAAAAGACAGGCCCCTATCGAGACCCAGTACTTC. Its translation is CASSKRQAPIETQYF. The V call is TRBV19, the J call TRBJ2-5, with TRBD1 as a possible D gene (6 bases). CDR3 size: 15 residues. The ends were cut back, 4 bases at V and 5 bases at J, with 17 bases in the middle. The germline V gene has CDR1 LNHDA and CDR2 SQIVND (reference sequence). Complete variable domain (other parts from reference TRBV19 and TRBJ2-5): DGGITQSPKYLFRKEGQNVTLSCEQNLNHDAMYWYRQDPGQGLRLIYYSQIVNDFQKGDIAEGYSVSREKKESFPLTVTSAQKNPTAFYLCASSKRQAPIETQYFGPGTRLLVL.

This chain connects TRBV5-1 to TRBJ2-5; tentatively, D is TRBD2 (5 bases). The CDR3 has 14 residues. Deletions cut 1 base from V and 4 bases from J, with 11 bases between. Germline lookup yields CDR1 SGHRS and CDR2 YFSETQ. CDR3 coding DNA: TGCGCCAGCAGCTTGTCAGCCGGGGTAGAGACCCAGTACTTC. Residues: CASSLSAGVETQYF.

The chain's CDR3 is CASSQGSGEAFF. DNA of the CDR3: TGTGCCAGCAGCCAAGGGTCAGGCGAAGCTTTCTTT. The chain recombines TRBV3-1 (or the pseudogene TRBV3-2) with TRBJ1-1; D is unresolved. With 1 base removed from V and 8 bases from J, the gap between germline ends came to 8 bases. The V gene's germline CDR1 is LGHDT and CDR2 YNNKEL (reference sequence). The CDR3 runs 12 residues.